The source of this T cell receptor (beta chain) is a study of CD8+CD57+ T cells in acquired aplastic anemia. By flow cytometry, patients selected for sequencing had shown an expansion of CD8+CD57+ cells. Genomic DNA acted as the template from which TCR beta VDJ combination and CDR3 sequence profiling were carried out. One entry per CDR3 protein results from TCRdb running MiXCR on the reads. The profile shows around 200,000 distinct CDR3 sequences, 55% to 65% of them singletons. The CDR3 runs 14 residues. In germline, CDR1 is SGHTA, CDR2 FQGTGA. V was pared by 5 bases and J by 9 bases, with 17 bases between.

The sample consisted of sorted CD4+, CD8+, or CD8+CD57+ T cells (not recorded which) from PBMCs. The chain recombines TRBV7-3 with TRBJ2-1; D is uncertain. The clonotype originates from a human donor with aplastic anemia. The CDR3 loop is CASSPSVSGSEQFF. The CDR3 DNA reads as TGTGCCAGCAGCCCGAGTGTGTCCGGCAGTGAGCAGTTCTTC. Complete variable domain (other parts from reference TRBV7-3 and TRBJ2-1): GAGVSQTPSNKVTEKGKYVELRCDPISGHTALYWYRQSLGQGPEFLIYFQGTGAADDSGLPNDRFFAVRPEGSVSTLKIQRTERGDSAVYLCASSPSVSGSEQFFGPGTRLTVL.